This passage covers 10 T cell receptor beta chains from one sample sequenced in a study of immune evolution from preneoplasia to lung adenocarcinoma (dated by TCRdb to 2020 to 2023). Library construction relied on the immunoSEQ multiplex PCR assay. The clones in this table, taken by TCRdb from immuneACCESS, are in-frame only. Not every clone is retained; where verified, under half of the shortfall comes from an unresolved V gene, and the cause of the rest is unknown. A total of fewer than 6,500 clones appear in this sample, about 73% of them only once. Jointly, the top ten make up about 10% of the sample. Sequencing was performed on FFPE lung adenocarcinoma in situ tissue. The cell subset or site label here, explained by the study, means: preinvasive adenocarcinoma in situ (AIS). The origin of the receptors is a donor older than 65 with lung adenocarcinoma.

V gene TRBV30 combines with J gene TRBJ2-1, with D uncertain. Germline V lookup: CDR1 GTSNPN, CDR2 SVGIG (reference sequence). There are 12 residues in the CDR3. The CDR3 reads CALDGWEGEQFF. CDR3 sequence (DNA): TGTGCGCTGGATGGGTGGGAAGGTGAGCAGTTCTTC.

The genes are TRBV29-1 and TRBJ1-2; weak D call: TRBD1 (6 bases). The V and J ends lost 3 bases and 12 bases respectively, with 17 bases between them. The CDR3 is 12 residues long. The germline gives CDR1 SQVTM, CDR2 ANQGSEA. The CDR3 here is CSVEGSGGGHTF. In nucleotides, the CDR3 is TGCAGCGTTGAGGGGTCGGGGGGCGGCCACACCTTC.

The chain employs TRBV5-4 and TRBJ2-3; D is possibly TRBD1 or TRBD2 (7 bases each). The CDR3 is made up of 19 amino acids. Germline CDR1 reads SGHNT; CDR2 reads YYREEE (reference sequence). V was pared by 4 bases and J by 0 bases, with 24 bases between. CDR3 nucleotide sequence: TGTGCCAGCAGCACCCGAACTATACGACAGGGAGGGAGCACAGATACGCAGTATTTT. It specifies CASSTRTIRQGGSTDTQYF.

This clone was detected once. The genes are TRBV7-9 and TRBJ1-4, with 8 bases identical to TRBD1. CDR3 length: 14 residues. V trimming: 7 bases; J trimming: 2 bases; junction bases outside the gene matches: 3. From germline, CDR1 is SEHNR and CDR2 FQNEAQ (reference sequence). CDR3 nucleotides: TGTGCCAGCACTCCAGGGGGCACTAATGAAAAACTGTTTTTT. It codes for CASTPGGTNEKLFF.

The CDR3: CACQNSGTATGYTF. The DNA of the CDR3 is TGTGCCTGCCAGAATTCCGGGACCGCGACTGGCTACACCTTC. J is TRBJ1-2 and V is TRBV30, with D maybe TRBD1 (5 bases). V was clipped by 6 bases and J by 7 bases, with 21 bases between them. Germline lookup yields CDR1 GTSNPN and CDR2 SVGIG (reference sequence). The CDR3 runs to 14 residues.

CDR3 coding DNA: TGTGCCAGCAGCCAACCCTGGCCGGGACAGACTACCTACAATGAGCAGTTCTTC. Residues: CASSQPWPGQTTYNEQFF. V and J are TRBV4-2 and TRBJ2-1, with TRBD1 identical over 7 bases. The CDR3 is 18 residues long. The germline CDR1 and CDR2 sequences are LGHNA and YNFKEQ. Trimming at V came to 2 bases and at J to 2 bases, leaving 12 bases not matched to a gene.

The rearrangement joins TRBV7-9 to TRBJ1-1; 9 bases are shared with TRBD1. Germline values: CDR1 SEHNR, CDR2 FQNEAQ (reference sequence). This CDR3 region has 14 residues. V trimming: 7 bases; J trimming: 5 bases; junction bases outside the gene matches: 8. As DNA, the CDR3 is TGTGCCAGCAACAGGGGACAGGGAGGAACTGAAGCTTTCTTT. Translating gives CASNRGQGGTEAFF. Together with reference TRBV7-9 and TRBJ1-1, the CDR3 gives the full variable domain: DTGVSQNPRHKITKRGQNVTFRCDPISEHNRLYWYRQTLGQGPEFLTYFQNEAQLEKSRLLSDRFSAERPKGSFSTLEIQRTEQGDSAMYLCASNRGQGGTEAFFGQGTRLTVV.

The chain recombines TRBV4-1 with TRBJ1-2; D gene uncertain. The length of the CDR3 is 13 residues. Per germline, CDR1 MGHRA and CDR2 YSYEKL. V gave up 5 bases and J gave up 7 bases, with 14 bases separating them. CDR3 amino acids: CASSREVLGGYTF. For the CDR3, the DNA is TGCGCCAGCAGCAGGGAGGTCCTTGGTGGCTACACCTTC.

This chain connects TRBV6-1 to TRBJ1-1, with D maybe TRBD1 (5 bases). V lost 1 base to trimming and J lost 5 bases, with 20 bases between them. Germline CDR1 reads MNHNS; CDR2 reads SASEGT. The CDR3 runs 17 residues. CDR3 bases: TGTGCCAGCAGTGAAGGGTGGGGCACCACAAAAAGGACTGAAGCTTTCTTT. Translated: CASSEGWGTTKRTEAFF.

In this sample, this clone turned up once. V is TRBV19 and J is TRBJ1-1; D gene ambiguous. The CDR3 sequence is 11 residues long. Trimming removed 5 bases from V and 8 bases from J, with 9 bases in between. Germline CDR1 reads LNHDA; CDR2 reads SQIVND (reference sequence). Written as DNA, the CDR3 is TGTGCCAGTAGTGTCGCCTTGGAAGCTTTCTTT. Its translation: CASSVALEAFF.